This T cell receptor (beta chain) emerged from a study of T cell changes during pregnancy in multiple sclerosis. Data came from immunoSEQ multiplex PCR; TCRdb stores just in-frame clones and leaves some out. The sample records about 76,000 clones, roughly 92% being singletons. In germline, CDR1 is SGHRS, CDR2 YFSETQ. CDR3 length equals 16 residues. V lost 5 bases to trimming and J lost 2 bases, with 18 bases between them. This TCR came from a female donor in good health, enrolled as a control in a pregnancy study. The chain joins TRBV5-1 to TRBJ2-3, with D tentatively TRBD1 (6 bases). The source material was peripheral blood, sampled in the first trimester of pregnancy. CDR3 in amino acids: CASRRAGDRTTDTQYF. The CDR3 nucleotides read TGCGCCAGCAGGAGAGCCGGAGACAGGACCACAGATACGCAGTATTTT. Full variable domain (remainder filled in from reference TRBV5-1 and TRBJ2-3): KAGVTQTPRYLIKTRGQQVTLSCSPISGHRSVSWYQQTPGQGLQFLFEYFSETQRNKGNFPGRFSGRQFSNSRSEMNVSTLELGDSALYLCASRRAGDRTTDTQYFGPGTRLTVL.